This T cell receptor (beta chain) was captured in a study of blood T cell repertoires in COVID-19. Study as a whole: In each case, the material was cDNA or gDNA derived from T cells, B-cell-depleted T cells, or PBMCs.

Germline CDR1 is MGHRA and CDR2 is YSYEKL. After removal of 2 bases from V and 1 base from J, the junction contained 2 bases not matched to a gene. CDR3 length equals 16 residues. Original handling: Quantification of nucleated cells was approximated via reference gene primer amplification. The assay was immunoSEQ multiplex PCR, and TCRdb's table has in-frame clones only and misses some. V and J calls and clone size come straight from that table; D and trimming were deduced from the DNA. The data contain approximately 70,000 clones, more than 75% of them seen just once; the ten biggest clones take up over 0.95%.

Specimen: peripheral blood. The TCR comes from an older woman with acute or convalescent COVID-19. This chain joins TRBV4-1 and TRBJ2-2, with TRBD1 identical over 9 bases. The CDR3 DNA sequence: TGCGCCAGCAGCCAACTGACAGGGGGGAACACCGGGGAGCTGTTTTTT. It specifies CASSQLTGGNTGELFF.